One and the same sample provided the 27 T cell receptor beta chains below, sequenced in a study of blood T cell repertoires in COVID-19. Some clones are missing from TCRdb's copy, which holds only in-frame ones; the method was immunoSEQ multiplex PCR. Found here are 75,000 to 95,000 clones, 88% of them singletons; the top ten hold roughly 19%. Sample: peripheral blood. The receptors stem from a human donor in a cohort sampled during active COVID-19.

The chain combines TRBV2 with TRBJ1-1, with 8 bases that match TRBD1. The V gene's germline CDR1 is SNHLY and CDR2 FYNNEI. This CDR3 spans 14 amino acids. The V and J ends lost 7 bases and 1 base, in that order; junction bases with no gene match: 5. In DNA, the CDR3 is TGTGCCAGCAAACGACAGGGGACGAACACTGAAGCTTTCTTT. Translated, it gives CASKRQGTNTEAFF. Based on the CDR3 plus reference TRBV2 and TRBJ1-1, the full variable domain is EPEVTQTPSHQVTQMGQEVILRCVPISNHLYFYWYRQILGQKVEFLVSFYNNEISEKSEIFDDQFSVERPDGSNFTLKIRSTKLEDSAMYFCASKRQGTNTEAFFGQGTRLTVV.

About this clone itself: Within the sample, other DNA sequences also encode this same CDR3. The chain combines TRBV18 with TRBJ2-7; the match to TRBD1 covers 9 bases. The J segment lost 2 bases and the V segment lost 2 bases, leaving 1 base of the junction unmatched. Per germline, CDR1 KGHSH and CDR2 LQKENI. CDR3 length: 14 amino acids. The CDR3 DNA is TGTGCCAGCTCACCAGGGACAGGGACCTACGAGCAGTACTTC. Amino acids: CASSPGTGTYEQYF.

The chain is built from TRBV19 and TRBJ2-2; D possibly corresponds to TRBD2 (5 bases). CDR1 is LNHDA, CDR2 SQIVND, per germline (reference sequence). V lost 4 bases to trimming and J lost 3 bases, with 9 bases between them. This CDR3 has 14 amino acids. The CDR3 nucleotides are TGTGCCAGTAGTAGTAGAGGGTACACCGGGGAGCTGTTTTTT. This encodes CASSSRGYTGELFF.

V and J are TRBV6-5 and TRBJ1-2; perhaps TRBD1 as D (5 bases). This CDR3 is 13 amino acids long. CDR1 is MNHEY, CDR2 SVGAGI, per germline. V lost 6 bases and J 3 bases, leaving 11 bases between the germline ends. The CDR3 DNA sequence: TGTGCCAGCAGCCGATCGGGGGACTATGGCTACACCTTC. As protein: CASSRSGDYGYTF.

The chain uses TRBV6-2 or TRBV6-3 and TRBJ2-7; 7 bases fit TRBD1. Trimming removed 0 bases from V and 1 base from J; junction bases left unmatched: 6. CDR1 and CDR2 from the germline V gene are MNHEY and SVGEGT. The CDR3 sequence is 16 residues long. CDR3: CASSYSRGRLSYEQYF. CDR3 nucleotide sequence: TGTGCCAGCAGTTACTCGAGGGGGCGGCTTTCCTACGAGCAGTACTTC.

The chain uses TRBV5-1 and TRBJ2-5; tentatively, D is TRBD1 (6 bases). CDR1 and CDR2 from the germline V gene are SGHRS and YFSETQ. This CDR3 contains 16 residues. Trimming cost V 4 bases and J 0 bases, with 16 bases left between them. The CDR3 here is CASSERTEWYQETQYF. For the CDR3, the DNA is TGCGCCAGCAGCGAGCGGACAGAATGGTACCAAGAGACCCAGTACTTC.

This clone was detected once. The chain links TRBV27 to TRBJ1-5; 7 nucleotides align to TRBD1. CDR3 length equals 18 residues. The J segment lost 0 bases and the V segment lost 5 bases, leaving 13 bases of the junction unmatched. Germline loops: CDR1 MNHEY, CDR2 SMNVEV (reference sequence). Here the CDR3 DNA reads TGTGCCAGCAGTCCGAGACCCTGGGACAGATATAGCAATCAGCCCCAGCATTTT. Protein product: CASSPRPWDRYSNQPQHF.

This chain joins TRBV28 and TRBJ2-5, with TRBD1 matching over 8 bases. Per germline, CDR1 MDHEN and CDR2 SYDVKM. J lost 5 bases, V lost 7 bases, and 12 bases had no gene match. This CDR3 has 15 amino acids. This chain's CDR3 is CASNPQQGGRETQYF. CDR3 coding DNA: TGTGCCAGCAATCCCCAACAGGGGGGCCGTGAGACCCAGTACTTC. The variable domain in full, completed from reference TRBV28 and TRBJ2-5, reads DVKVTQSSRYLVKRTGEKVFLECVQDMDHENMFWYRQDPGLGLRLIYFSYDVKMKEKGDIPEGYSVSREKKERFSLILESASTNQTSMYLCASNPQQGGRETQYFGPGTRLLVL.

V usage is TRBV5-1 and J usage is TRBJ2-5; perhaps TRBD2 as D (5 bases). Germline V gene lookup returns CDR1 SGHRS and CDR2 YFSETQ. The CDR3 is made up of 14 amino acids. Trimming cost V 3 bases and J 5 bases, with 14 bases left between them. The CDR3 nucleotides read TGCGCCAGCAGCTCTGCGGGCGGGTGGGAGACCCAGTACTTC. Translation gives CASSSAGGWETQYF.

The chain has TRBV19 and TRBJ2-7, with D possibly matching TRBD1 (6 bases). The CDR3 extends over 13 amino acids. The ends were cut back, 5 bases at V and 6 bases at J, with 14 bases in the middle. Germline lookup yields CDR1 LNHDA and CDR2 SQIVND (reference sequence). The CDR3 DNA reads as TGTGCCAGTAGTCCCTTTGGGGGCTCCGAGCAGTACTTC. The encoded protein is CASSPFGGSEQYF.

The rearrangement joins TRBV19 to TRBJ2-7, with 11 bases fitting TRBD2. The J segment lost 1 base and the V segment lost 5 bases, leaving 4 bases of the junction unmatched. The germline V gene encodes CDR1 LNHDA and CDR2 SQIVND (reference sequence). This CDR3 is built from 15 residues. CDR3 DNA sequence: TGTGCCAGTAGTGTCGGGACTAGCGGATCCTACGAGCAGTACTTC. The encoded protein is CASSVGTSGSYEQYF.

V and J are TRBV3-1 (or the pseudogene TRBV3-2) and TRBJ1-3; D may be TRBD1 (5 bases). The germline CDR1 and CDR2 sequences are LGHDT and YNNKEL (reference sequence). V was pared by 4 bases and J by 2 bases, with 12 bases between. The CDR3 covers 15 residues. CDR3 sequence (DNA): TGTGCCAGCAGCCGACTGGGGGGAACTGGAAACACCATATATTTT. This encodes CASSRLGGTGNTIYF.

CDR3 nucleotides: TGTGCCAGCAGTCACCCGGGACTAGCGGAGGAGACCCAGTACTTC. It is translated as CASSHPGLAEETQYF. The J gene is TRBJ2-5, the V gene TRBV6-2 or TRBV6-3; 11 nucleotides match TRBD2. CDR3 length equals 15 residues. Germline V gene lookup returns CDR1 MNHEY and CDR2 SVGEGT. The ends lost 5 bases at V and 5 bases at J; junction bases unmatched: 7.

The CDR3 region is CATSGRAQIFNEQFF. DNA of the CDR3: TGTGCCACCAGTGGCAGGGCTCAGATCTTCAATGAGCAGTTCTTC. This chain links TRBV24-1 with TRBJ2-1, with a weak D call TRBD1 (5 bases). Germline loops: CDR1 KGHDR, CDR2 SFDVKD. CDR3 length: 15 residues. Trimming left V 5 bases short and J 6 bases short, with 16 bases between.

The chain combines TRBV6-2 or TRBV6-3 with TRBJ2-3, with TRBD1 identical over 9 bases. The CDR3 contains 14 residues. Germline loops: CDR1 MNHEY, CDR2 SVGEGT. Unmatched junction bases numbered 5, after V lost 4 bases and J lost 6 bases. CDR3 sequence (DNA): TGTGCCAGCAGTTCGGACAGGGGAGGTGATACGCAGTATTTT. Protein: CASSSDRGGDTQYF.

The V and J genes are TRBV28 and TRBJ2-7; TRBD2 might be the D (6 bases). CDR1 MDHEN and CDR2 SYDVKM come from the germline V gene. The ends were cut back, 3 bases at V and 2 bases at J, with 11 bases in the middle. CDR3 length: 14 amino acids. For the CDR3, the DNA is TGTGCCAGCAGTTTCCAGGGACTGACCTACGAGCAGTACTTC. It yields the protein CASSFQGLTYEQYF.

The J gene is TRBJ2-1, the V gene TRBV5-1, with D perhaps matching TRBD2 (6 bases). V shed 6 bases and J shed 3 bases, with 19 bases lying between them. This CDR3 spans 16 amino acids. Germline CDR1 SGHRS, CDR2 YFSETQ. The CDR3 DNA sequence: TGCGCCAGCAAACCCCTCCTGACTAGAGGCTACAATGAGCAGTTCTTC. Its protein is CASKPLLTRGYNEQFF. Full variable domain (rest looked up from reference TRBV5-1 and TRBJ2-1): KAGVTQTPRYLIKTRGQQVTLSCSPISGHRSVSWYQQTPGQGLQFLFEYFSETQRNKGNFPGRFSGRQFSNSRSEMNVSTLELGDSALYLCASKPLLTRGYNEQFFGPGTRLTVL.

The chain joins TRBV5-1 to TRBJ2-1; 9 bases line up with TRBD2. The germline V gene has CDR1 SGHRS and CDR2 YFSETQ. The CDR3 is made up of 15 amino acids. The V gene end was trimmed by 3 bases and the J gene end by 4 bases; junction bases not matched to a gene: 5. The CDR3 is CASSSAGGNYNEQFF. CDR3 nucleotide sequence: TGCGCCAGCAGCTCAGCGGGGGGCAATTACAATGAGCAGTTCTTC. The whole variable domain, filled in from reference TRBV5-1 and TRBJ2-1, reads KAGVTQTPRYLIKTRGQQVTLSCSPISGHRSVSWYQQTPGQGLQFLFEYFSETQRNKGNFPGRFSGRQFSNSRSEMNVSTLELGDSALYLCASSSAGGNYNEQFFGPGTRLTVL.

This chain connects TRBV7-9 to TRBJ1-3; 9 nucleotides line up with TRBD1. CDR1 is SEHNR and CDR2 is FQNEAQ in the germline V gene (reference sequence). The V segment lost 4 bases and the J segment 1 base; nucleotides outside the gene matches: 5. The CDR3 sequence is 16 residues long. This chain's CDR3 is CASSSNGQGSGNTIYF. In DNA form, the CDR3 reads TGTGCCAGCAGCTCGAATGGACAGGGGTCTGGAAACACCATATATTTT.

J is TRBJ1-2 and V is TRBV28; D is unresolved. V was clipped by 5 bases and J by 2 bases, with 6 bases between them. This CDR3 comprises 12 residues. Germline CDR1 reads MDHEN; CDR2 reads SYDVKM. CDR3 sequence: CASSVQNYGYTF. CDR3 nucleotides: TGTGCCAGCAGTGTACAGAACTATGGCTACACCTTC.

CDR3 region: CASSPSGDASTDTQYF. For the CDR3, the DNA is TGTGCCAGCTCACCAAGCGGTGACGCCAGCACAGATACGCAGTATTTT. The chain has TRBV18 and TRBJ2-3, with a weak D call TRBD2 (5 bases). CDR1 is KGHSH and CDR2 is LQKENI in the germline V gene. This CDR3 has 16 residues. Between the trimmed V and J ends, which lost 2 bases and 0 bases, there was a span of 12 bases.

In its sample, this clone was seen a few times. V and J are TRBV7-9 and TRBJ2-5; a possible D gene is TRBD2 (6 bases). The CDR3 runs to 13 residues. V gave up 3 bases and J gave up 4 bases, with 9 bases separating them. Germline V gene data show CDR1 as SEHNR and CDR2 as FQNEAQ (reference sequence). The CDR3 reads CASSLRRGETQYF. Here the CDR3 DNA reads TGTGCCAGCAGCTTGCGGAGGGGAGAGACCCAGTACTTC. The full variable domain, in which reference TRBV7-9 and TRBJ2-5 provide the parts outside the CDR3, is DTGVSQNPRHKITKRGQNVTFRCDPISEHNRLYWYRQTLGQGPEFLTYFQNEAQLEKSRLLSDRFSAERPKGSFSTLEIQRTEQGDSAMYLCASSLRRGETQYFGPGTRLLVL.

This chain uses TRBV6-6 with TRBJ1-4; no clear D. Germline lookup yields CDR1 MNHNY and CDR2 SVGAGI (reference sequence). The CDR3 loop spans 16 amino acids. Trimming removed 0 bases at V and 6 bases at J, with 14 bases between. CDR3 amino acids: CASSYSNRRRDEKLFF. CDR3 nucleotide sequence: TGTGCCAGCAGTTACTCGAATCGGCGGCGCGATGAAAAACTGTTTTTT.

The genes are TRBV21-1 and TRBJ2-1; the table assigns TRBD2, which was not confirmed against the DNA. TRBV21-1 is a documented pseudogene. This CDR3 has 14 amino acids. Here the CDR3 reads CAVRPRPFYNEQFF. CDR3 nucleotide sequence: TGTGCCGTACGACCGAGGCCCTTCTACAATGAGCAGTTCTTC.

This clone has only one observation. This rearrangement joins TRBV28 to TRBJ2-5, with TRBD2 matching 11 bases. Trimming at V came to 11 bases and at J to 5 bases, leaving 7 bases not matched to a gene. This CDR3 comprises 13 residues. CDR1 MDHEN and CDR2 SYDVKM come from the germline V gene. In nucleotides, the CDR3 is TGTGCCGCGGTAGCGGGAGGGCGGGAGACCCAGTACTTC. It translates to CAAVAGGRETQYF.

The chain carries TRBV6-6 and TRBJ1-1; 7 positions agree with TRBD1. The V gene's germline CDR1 is MNHNY and CDR2 SVGAGI (reference sequence). CDR3 length equals 13 residues. V dropped 11 bases and J dropped 3; count of bases not matched to a gene: 9. CDR3 DNA sequence: TGTGCCGGAAACAGGGGTCGGGACACTGAAGCTTTCTTT. The encoded protein is CAGNRGRDTEAFF.

The rearrangement joins TRBV19 to TRBJ1-5; 7 bases line up with TRBD1. This CDR3 has 17 residues. The germline V gene has CDR1 LNHDA and CDR2 SQIVND (reference sequence). V trimming: 7 bases; J trimming: 3 bases; junction bases outside the gene matches: 15. The CDR3 here is CASTPWVTQGFNQPQHF. CDR3 sequence (DNA): TGTGCCAGTACCCCCTGGGTGACACAGGGGTTCAATCAGCCCCAGCATTTT.